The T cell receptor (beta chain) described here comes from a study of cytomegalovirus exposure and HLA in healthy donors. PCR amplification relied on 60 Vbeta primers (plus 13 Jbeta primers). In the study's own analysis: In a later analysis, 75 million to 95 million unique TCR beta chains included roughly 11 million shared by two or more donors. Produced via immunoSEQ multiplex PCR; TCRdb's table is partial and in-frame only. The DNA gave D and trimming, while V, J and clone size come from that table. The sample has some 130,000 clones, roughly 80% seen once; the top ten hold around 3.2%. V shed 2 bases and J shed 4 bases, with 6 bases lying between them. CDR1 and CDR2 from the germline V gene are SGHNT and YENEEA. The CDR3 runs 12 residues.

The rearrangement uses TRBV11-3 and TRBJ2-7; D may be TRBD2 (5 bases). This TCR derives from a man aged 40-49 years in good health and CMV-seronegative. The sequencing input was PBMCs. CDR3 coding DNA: TGTGCCAGCAGCTTACGAGGGTACGAGCAGTACTTC. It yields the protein CASSLRGYEQYF.